Each of the 5 T cell receptor beta chains below was sequenced from the same sample in a study of cytomegalovirus exposure and HLA in healthy donors. In the PCR, 60 Vbeta and 13 Jbeta primers were used. TCRdb keeps only in-frame clones here, not all; method: immunoSEQ multiplex PCR. The sample carries 90,000 to 100,000 clones, around three fifths recorded once. The specimen sequenced was PBMCs. Receptors were obtained from a boy between 10 and 17 years old in good health and CMV-seropositive.

The rearrangement uses TRBV7-2 and TRBJ1-5, with 7 nucleotides matching TRBD1. There are 16 residues in the CDR3. Losses at the gene ends were 5 bases for V and 0 bases for J; bases not matched to a gene: 7. The V gene's germline CDR1 is SGHTA and CDR2 FQGNSA. The CDR3 DNA sequence: TGTGCCAGCAGCCCTGACACAGGGGTTAGCAATCAGCCCCAGCATTTT. Translation gives CASSPDTGVSNQPQHF.

The chain combines TRBV5-6 with TRBJ2-1; no clear D gene. The CDR3 has 11 amino acids. CDR1 is SGHDT and CDR2 is YYEEEE in the germline V gene. Trimming cost V 8 bases and J 8 bases, with 11 bases left between them. CDR3 protein: CASLGWHEQFF. In DNA form, the CDR3 reads TGTGCCAGTCTAGGTTGGCATGAGCAGTTCTTC.

This chain links TRBV15 with TRBJ2-1, with TRBD2 matching over 10 bases. The CDR3 has 16 amino acids. Germline CDR1 LNHNV, CDR2 YYDKDF (reference sequence). The junction had 9 bases not matched to a gene; V was cut back by 0 bases and J by 10 bases. CDR3 DNA: TGTGCCACCAGCAGAGAAGCGGGAGGGCCGTTTATCGAGCAGTTCTTC. Protein: CATSREAGGPFIEQFF.

This chain joins TRBV29-1 and TRBJ2-2; D possibly corresponds to TRBD2 (5 bases). CDR1 is SQVTM and CDR2 is ANQGSEA in the germline V gene. V gave up 7 bases and J gave up 1 base, with 10 bases separating them. The CDR3 contains 13 residues. In nucleotides, the CDR3 is TGCAGCGCCCGAGAGGGGAACACCGGGGAGCTGTTTTTT. This codes for CSAREGNTGELFF.

The CDR3 DNA reads as TGCGCCAGCAGCCCCGGGACAGAAAATTCACCCCTCCACTTT. Its protein is CASSPGTENSPLHF. This chain uses TRBV5-1 with TRBJ1-6; 7 bases fit TRBD1. Per germline, CDR1 SGHRS and CDR2 YFSETQ. The CDR3 runs to 14 residues. V lost 4 bases to trimming and J lost 7 bases; unmatched junction nucleotides: 5.